This TCR beta chain was identified during a study of T-cell reconstitution after alpha-beta-depleted transplantation in children. The TCRbeta library was prepared with unique molecular identifiers. MiXCR was run by TCRdb on the PCR reads, yielding one entry per CDR3 protein. The profile covers hundreds of thousands of distinct CDR3 sequences, with 10% to 13% appearing a single time and 2% to 2.5% taken by the ten largest. This clonotype has only a few counts. Per the germline V gene, CDR1 is MNHGY and CDR2 is SVAAGI. Trimming removed 8 bases at V and 0 bases at J, with 7 bases between. The CDR3 is 12 residues long.

This clonotype was obtained from a child between 2 and 9 years old with inherited bone marrow failure, due to receive a stem cell transplant. Material: PBMCs, obtained before TCRalphabeta/CD19-depleted stem cell transplant. V gene TRBV6-9 combines with J gene TRBJ1-1; no firm D call. CDR3 sequence (DNA): TGTGCCAGCGGAGACTTGAACACTGAAGCTTTCTTT. It translates to CASGDLNTEAFF.